Listed below are T cell receptor beta chains from one sample, sequenced in a study of response to subunit inactivated influenza vaccine. Using its own MiXCR run on the RT-PCR reads, TCRdb lists one record per CDR3 protein. The profile shows fewer than 750,000 distinct CDR3 sequences, 11% to 15% of them singletons. The sample consisted of PBMCs from blood, taken approximately 13 days after vaccination. The receptors were gathered from a man aged 45 to 65 who received an inactivated influenza vaccine. The CDR3 runs from the conserved cysteine through the conserved F or W. The order of the fields is clone size, J gene, D gene, V gene, CDR3 DNA, CDR3 protein. The D gene is left open where the match is weak. The listing skips clone size in some rows; elsewhere it reads once, few, many or a size class.

>few|TRBJ1-5|-|TRBV5-1
TGCGCCAGCAGCTTTGGGGGTGCGTATCAGCCCCAGCATTTT
CASSFGGAYQPQHF
>-|TRBJ2-2|-|TRBV30
TGTGCCTGGAGCCCGGGGGCAGGGAACACCGGGGAGCTGTTTTTT
CAWSPGAGNTGELFF
>-|TRBJ2-1|-|TRBV7-2
TGTGCCAGCAGCCTCCGTTTCGGGTACAATGAGCAGTTCTTC
CASSLRFGYNEQFF
>-|TRBJ2-3|TRBD2|TRBV6-5
TGTGCCAGCAGTTACATACTAGCGGGGGCGACAGATACGCAGTATTTT
CASSYILAGATDTQYF
>few|TRBJ2-1|TRBD2|TRBV7-2
TGTGCCAGCAGCTTACCGGGACTAGCGGGGGGGTTTGAGCAGTTCTTC
CASSLPGLAGGFEQFF
>-|TRBJ2-2|TRBD1|TRBV12-3/TRBV12-4
TGTGCCAGCAGTTTAAGACAGGGGAAGGCCGGGGAGCTGTTTTTT
CASSLRQGKAGELFF
>-|TRBJ1-6|TRBD1|TRBV28
TGTGCCAGCAGTTTTAGGGGGACAGGAGGGAATTCACCCCTCCACTTT
CASSFRGTGGNSPLHF
>few|TRBJ1-3|-|TRBV29-1
TGCAGCGCAACCTTCTCTGGAAACACCATATATTTT
CSATFSGNTIYF
>few|TRBJ2-5|-|TRBV28
TGTGCCAGCAGTTTAATTTCTGGGACCAAAGAGACCCAGTACTTC
CASSLISGTKETQYF
>few|TRBJ2-5|-|TRBV4-2
TGTGCCAGCAGCCAAGAGGTGGGGACTGTCCAAGAGACCCAGTACTTC
CASSQEVGTVQETQYF
>-|TRBJ2-7|-|TRBV2
TGTGCCAGCAGTGAACGGCAGATAAGCAGATACGAGCAGTACTTC
CASSERQISRYEQYF
>few|TRBJ2-1|TRBD2|TRBV5-1
TGCGCCAGCAGCCCCGGGGGGGGGTTCTCCTACAATGAGCAGTTCTTC
CASSPGGGFSYNEQFF
>many|TRBJ2-5|-|TRBV7-2
TGTGCCAGCAGCTTAGCGCGGTACCAAGAGACCCAGTACTTC
CASSLARYQETQYF
>few|TRBJ2-3|TRBD2|TRBV7-2
TGTGCCAGCAGCTTAGGGCTGGTAGCGGGGCCAGATACGCAGTATTTT
CASSLGLVAGPDTQYF
>-|TRBJ2-1|TRBD2|TRBV7-9
TGTGCCAGCAGCTTGGCGGGAGAAAGATACAATGAGCAGTTCTTC
CASSLAGERYNEQFF
>-|TRBJ2-3|-|TRBV4-3
TGCGCCAGCAGCCAAGCCATGGCACGCTCATTAGATACGCAGTATTTT
CASSQAMARSLDTQYF
>few|TRBJ2-3|-|TRBV20-1
TGCAGCGGATACCGTATGAGCACAGATACGCAGTATTTT
CSGYRMSTDTQYF
>-|TRBJ2-3|-|TRBV6-1
TGTGCCAGCAGGAGGACAGTCTCCGGTACGCAGTATTTT
CASRRTVSGTQYF
>-|TRBJ2-7|TRBD2|TRBV10-2
TGCGCCAGCAATAGACTAGCGGGGTCCTACGAGCAGTACTTC
CASNRLAGSYEQYF
>-|TRBJ2-6|-|TRBV3-1
TGTGCCAGCAGCCAAGAATGGGGTGGGGGTTCTGGGGCCAACGTCCTGACTTTC
CASSQEWGGGSGANVLTF
>-|TRBJ2-7|-|TRBV7-2
TGTGCCAGCAGCCTTCCGACACTCTCCTACGAGCAGTACTTC
CASSLPTLSYEQYF
>few|TRBJ2-7|TRBD1|TRBV7-2
TGTGCCAGCAGCTCAAGGGACAGGGGGGAATACGAGCAGTACTTC
CASSSRDRGEYEQYF
>-|TRBJ1-1|-|TRBV10-3
TGTGCCATCAGTGATACGGTGAACACTGAAGCTTTCTTT
CAISDTVNTEAFF
>-|TRBJ2-2|-|TRBV12-3/TRBV12-4
TGTGCCAGCAGTTTAGAACCCGGTGTGGCGAACACCGGGGAGCTGTTTTTT
CASSLEPGVANTGELFF
>-|TRBJ2-2|-|TRBV19
TGTGCCAGTAGGCCTCAACCGCTCACCGGGGAGCTGTTTTTT
CASRPQPLTGELFF
>-|TRBJ2-2|-|TRBV6-2/TRBV6-3
TGTGCCAGCAGTTTAAACAGGTTAAACACCGGGGAGCTGTTTTTT
CASSLNRLNTGELFF
>few|TRBJ2-2|-|TRBV20-1
TGCAGTGCTAGAGATTATAGCAGGACCGGGGAGCTGTTTTTT
CSARDYSRTGELFF
>few|TRBJ1-5|TRBD1|TRBV2
TGTGCCAGCAGCCGAGAGGGGGCGAGCAATCAGCCCCAGCATTTT
CASSREGASNQPQHF
>few|TRBJ2-1|TRBD1|TRBV4-3
TGCGCCAGCAGGTACCGGGACAGGGACAACAATGAGCAGTTCTTC
CASRYRDRDNNEQFF
>few|TRBJ2-2|-|TRBV14
TGTGCCAGTAAATCACAAGGTTATTCGGACACCGGGGAGCTGTTTTTT
CASKSQGYSDTGELFF
>many|TRBJ1-1|-|TRBV4-3
TGCGCCAGCAGCCAAGGTGTGGAGGCGGATTACAGGAGATTGTTTTTTGTCTTT
CASSQGVEADYRRLFFVF
>few|TRBJ2-2|-|TRBV4-3
TGCGCCAGCAGCCAACGTCACCGGGACACCGGGGAGCTGTTTTTT
CASSQRHRDTGELFF